The 2 T cell receptor beta chains below come from one sample, sequenced in a study of CD8 T cells in Susac syndrome. Random hexamers were used to reverse transcribe roughly 0.45 to 1 ug of RNA. TCRdb recomputed calls from the immunoSEQ multiplex PCR reads with MiXCR, one row per CDR3 protein. The data hold over 120,000 distinct CDR3 sequences, with around 94% observed a single time. The specimen sequenced was CD4+ T cells from PBMCs. The receptors derive from a human donor in good health.

The chain has TRBV6-4 and TRBJ2-2; D call uncertain. Germline-derived CDR1 and CDR2 are MRHNA and SNTAGT. There are 13 residues in the CDR3. Between the trimmed V and J ends, which lost 0 bases and 7 bases, there was a span of 6 bases. Here the CDR3 reads CASSDSRLGELFF. The CDR3 region has the DNA TGTGCCAGCAGTGACTCGAGGCTCGGGGAGCTGTTTTTT.

The chain uses TRBV7-2 and TRBJ2-1; D may be TRBD2 (5 bases). CDR3 length equals 15 residues. Trimming stripped 3 bases from V and 1 base from J, with 10 bases between. Per the germline V gene, CDR1 is SGHTA and CDR2 is FQGNSA. CDR3 nucleotides: TGTGCCAGCAGCTTTGAGGGCGATTCCTACAATGAGCAGTTCTTC. It yields the protein CASSFEGDSYNEQFF.